This note documents a single T cell receptor beta chain sequence. Its antigen is not known. This CDR3 has 15 amino acids. Trimming stripped 1 base from V and 5 bases from J, with 15 bases between. Germline V CDR1 and CDR2: SGHRS, YFSETQ. The record originates from a study of regulatory T cells in long-lasting Graves disease. Findings of the study overall: Study was limited to peripheral blood, excluding thyroid tissue. TRBV28, TRBJ1-2 and TRBJ2-5 were segments that persistent disease favored.

The time point: persistent/refractory GD, antithyroid drugs over 5 years with positive TRAb. Generation of the TCR library employed RNA extracted from PBMCs. The patients were enrolled through endocrinology in Xi'an, China. Building of the TCR beta libraries involved iRepertoire HTBI primers and Arm-PCR of CDR3 regions. MiXCR, run by TCRdb on the multiplex PCR reads, gives a single entry per CDR3 protein. The repertoire includes 390,000 or so distinct CDR3 sequences, roughly 25% of them detected once, and around 30% sits in the top ten. The TCR comes from a woman between 40 and 55 years old with Graves disease. The gene calls are TRBV5-1 and TRBJ2-5; D gene ambiguous. Source: peripheral blood mononuclear cells (PBMCs), taken when the disease was refractory, from a patient treated with antithyroid drugs. Here the CDR3 reads CASSLSYERAETQYF. Written as DNA, the CDR3 is TGCGCCAGCAGCTTGAGCTACGAAAGGGCGGAGACCCAGTACTTC. The full variable domain, with the rest looked up from reference TRBV5-1 and TRBJ2-5, is KAGVTQTPRYLIKTRGQQVTLSCSPISGHRSVSWYQQTPGQGLQFLFEYFSETQRNKGNFPGRFSGRQFSNSRSEMNVSTLELGDSALYLCASSLSYERAETQYFGPGTRLLVL.